This T cell receptor beta chain was captured by sequencing in a study of blood T cell repertoires in COVID-19. About the study: PBMCs, B-cell-depleted T cells, or T cells were the source of the cDNA or gDNA that made up the material.

Per germline, CDR1 SGHVS and CDR2 FQNEAQ. V shed 5 bases and J shed 5 bases, with 21 bases lying between them. The CDR3 runs to 16 residues. Authors' processing steps: Counts of nucleated cells, estimated from reference gene primer amplification, were obtained. The assay was immunoSEQ multiplex PCR, and TCRdb's table has in-frame clones only and misses some. D and trimming come from the DNA, and the V and J calls and clone size come from that table. Found here are roughly 200,000 clones, about 87% of them singletons; the top ten hold 0.8% to 1%. The chain is built from TRBV7-8 and TRBJ1-2, with a tentative D call TRBD1 (5 bases). Sequenced sample: peripheral blood. The clonotype originates from a woman aged 18-35 years who had recovered from COVID-19. This CDR3 is CASSLIGEGPSYGYTF. DNA for the CDR3: TGTGCCAGCAGCCTCATAGGGGAGGGGCCGTCATATGGCTACACCTTC.